This T cell receptor (beta chain) was recorded in a study of blood T cell repertoires in COVID-19. Study overall: From the United States, Italy and Spain came samples of acute and convalescent COVID-19.

Participants' reported clinical history set cohort assignment. Method: immunoSEQ multiplex PCR; TCRdb's copy keeps in-frame clones and lacks some. Among about 320,000 clones listed, 85% were seen once. The specimen sequenced was PBMCs or T cells enriched from blood (not recorded which). The TCR sequence derives from a woman aged 25 to 45 who had been exposed to COVID-19.

The CDR3 region is CASSQSDRGSGNTIYF. CDR3 sequence (DNA): TGTGCCAGCAGCCAGTCGGACAGGGGGTCAGGAAACACCATATATTTT. The V call is TRBV3-1 (or the pseudogene TRBV3-2), the J call TRBJ1-3, with TRBD1 matching 10 bases. The CDR3 runs 16 residues. The V segment lost 3 bases and the J segment 4 bases; nucleotides outside the gene matches: 6. Germline values: CDR1 LGHDT, CDR2 YNNKEL (reference sequence).